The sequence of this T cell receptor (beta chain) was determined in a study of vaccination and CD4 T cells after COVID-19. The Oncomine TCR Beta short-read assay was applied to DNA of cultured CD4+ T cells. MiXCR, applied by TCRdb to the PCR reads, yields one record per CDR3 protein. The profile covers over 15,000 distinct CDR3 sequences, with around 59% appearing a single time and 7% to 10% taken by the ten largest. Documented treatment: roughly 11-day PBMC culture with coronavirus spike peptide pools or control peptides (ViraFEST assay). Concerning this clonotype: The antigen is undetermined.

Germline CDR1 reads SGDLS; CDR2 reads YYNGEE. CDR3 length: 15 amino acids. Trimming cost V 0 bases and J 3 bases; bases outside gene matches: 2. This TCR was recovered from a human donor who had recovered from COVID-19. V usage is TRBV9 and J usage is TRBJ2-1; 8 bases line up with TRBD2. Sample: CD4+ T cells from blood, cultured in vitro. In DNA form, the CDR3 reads TGTGCCAGCAGCGTAGTCACTAGCGGCTACAATGAGCAGTTCTTC. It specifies CASSVVTSGYNEQFF.